The clone carrying this T cell receptor beta chain was recorded at least ten times. No antigen is known for it. The data belong to a study of CD8+CD57+ T cells in acquired aplastic anemia. Study in general: Sorted CD4+ and CD8+ cells yielded DNA averaging around 3 ug.

Notes on the study in general: A set of 25 to 35 CD8+ CDR3 sequences was shared between patients and controls, and these sequences appeared highly expressed in patients.

With 2 bases removed from V and 4 bases from J, the gap between germline ends came to 8 bases. The germline CDR1 and CDR2 sequences are ENHRY and SYGVKD. The CDR3 totals 13 residues. TCR beta VDJ and CDR3 were profiled, and genomic DNA was the template. TCRdb re-analysed the reads in MiXCR, keeping a single row per CDR3 protein. The table has 150,000 to 200,000 distinct CDR3 sequences, more than 45% seen once. All patients picked for sequencing had shown, by flow cytometry, an expansion of CD8+CD57+ cells. The sample consisted of sorted CD4+, CD8+, or CD8+CD57+ T cells (not recorded which) from PBMCs. This receptor was obtained from a human donor with aplastic anemia. The J gene is TRBJ1-2, the V gene TRBV10-3; D might be TRBD1 (5 bases). CDR3 residues: CAISETTGYGYTF. The CDR3 nucleotides are TGTGCCATCAGTGAGACCACAGGCTATGGCTACACCTTC.